The 20 T cell receptor beta chains reported below all come from one sample, sequenced in a study of early T cells in non-severe SARS-CoV-2 infection. TCRdb re-called the 5' RACE reads through MiXCR, storing one row per CDR3 protein. The sample includes 70,000 or so distinct CDR3 sequences, 11% of them seen just once. The material sequenced was whole blood. The receptor source for this set is an adult who was a healthcare worker with PCR-confirmed SARS-CoV-2 infection or an uninfected control (not recorded which).

This clonotype was recorded many times. The chain combines TRBV20-1 with TRBJ2-1; the D is unclear. Trimming took off 0 bases at V and 4 bases at J, with 4 bases between the two ends. In germline, CDR1 is DFQATT, CDR2 SNEGSKA (reference sequence). The CDR3 has 12 amino acids. The CDR3 loop is CSARDLYNEQFF. In DNA, the CDR3 is TGCAGTGCTAGAGATCTGTACAATGAGCAGTTCTTC.

The chain is built from TRBV6-1 and TRBJ2-3; the D is unclear. This CDR3 is 17 amino acids long. V lost 0 bases and J 6 bases, leaving 19 bases between the germline ends. Germline CDR1 and CDR2: MNHNS and SASEGT. CDR3 DNA: TGTGCCAGCAGTGAAGCGATAGTACGACGACCATTGGATACGCAGTATTTT. Its translation is CASSEAIVRRPLDTQYF.

The chain has TRBV28 and TRBJ2-3; TRBD2 might be the D (5 bases). Germline V gene lookup returns CDR1 MDHEN and CDR2 SYDVKM. Trimming cost V 2 bases and J 5 bases, with 14 bases left between them. This CDR3 region has 15 residues. The CDR3 loop reads CASSLNSGRRDTQYF. Here the CDR3 DNA reads TGTGCCAGCAGTTTAAACTCGGGAAGGCGAGATACGCAGTATTTT.

At least ten counts were recorded for this clonotype. The rearrangement links TRBV14 to TRBJ2-2, with D tentatively TRBD1 (5 bases). Between the trimmed V and J ends, which lost 6 bases and 4 bases, there was a span of 12 bases. Germline CDR1 reads SGHDN; CDR2 reads FVKESK. There are 14 residues in the CDR3. CDR3 loop: CASSLFRATGELFF. CDR3 DNA sequence: TGTGCCAGCAGTCTCTTCAGGGCCACCGGGGAGCTGTTTTTT.

This clonotype was detected many times. The V gene is TRBV4-1, the J gene TRBJ1-2; D is unclear. This CDR3 contains 14 residues. Germline V gene sequence: CDR1 MGHRA, CDR2 YSYEKL. The V end lost 4 bases, the J end lost 3 bases, and 12 bases lay between the germline ends. This CDR3 reads CASSPIGPYYGYTF. The CDR3 nucleotides read TGCGCCAGCAGCCCAATAGGACCCTACTATGGCTACACCTTC.

This clonotype came up a few times. The J gene is TRBJ1-6, the V gene TRBV6-5; D remains ambiguous. The CDR3 contains 13 residues. Germline CDR1 reads MNHEY; CDR2 reads SVGAGI. Trimming took 7 bases from V and 7 from J, leaving 11 bases between them. The CDR3 loop reads CASTRITNSPLHF. The CDR3 region has the DNA TGTGCCAGCACCCGGATTACAAATTCACCCCTCCACTTT.

In this sample, this clonotype turned up many times. The gene calls are TRBV21-1 and TRBJ2-6; TRBD1, the table's D call, lacks a check against the DNA. TRBV21-1 counts as a pseudogene. The CDR3 sequence is 16 residues long. This chain's CDR3 is CASSSPGTSGANVLTF. CDR3 nucleotide sequence: TGTGCCAGCAGCAGCCCTGGGACGTCTGGGGCCAACGTCCTGACTTTC.

This chain uses TRBV4-3 with TRBJ2-7; D might be TRBD1 (6 bases). The length of the CDR3 is 15 residues. Between the trimmed V and J ends, which lost 0 bases and 3 bases, there was a span of 12 bases. Germline V lookup: CDR1 LGHNA, CDR2 YSLEER. CDR3 bases: TGCGCCAGCAGCCAAGATACAGGGAGCAGCTACGAGCAGTACTTC. Translation gives CASSQDTGSSYEQYF.

This chain uses TRBV7-2 with TRBJ2-2; D is undetermined. Germline V gene lookup returns CDR1 SGHTA and CDR2 FQGNSA. V lost 4 bases and J 6 bases, leaving 15 bases between the germline ends. There are 15 residues in the CDR3. CDR3 nucleotides: TGTGCCAGCAGCTGGGATAGATTACGTTCCGGGGAGCTGTTTTTT. It is translated as CASSWDRLRSGELFF.

The chain carries TRBV20-1 and TRBJ2-6; D unclear. V was trimmed by 5 bases and J by 0 bases, leaving 8 bases between them. This CDR3 region has 14 residues. Germline-derived CDR1 and CDR2 are DFQATT and SNEGSKA (reference sequence). CDR3 DNA: TGCAGTGCTTACAGTGGCTCTGGGGCCAACGTCCTGACTTTC. Residues: CSAYSGSGANVLTF.

This clonotype was counted ten times or more. The chain is built from TRBV27 and TRBJ2-6; D is unresolved. The CDR3 is 13 amino acids. Trimming took 4 bases from V and 1 from J, leaving 2 bases between them. Per germline, CDR1 MNHEY and CDR2 SMNVEV (reference sequence). CDR3 amino acids: CASSWSGANVLTF. The CDR3 nucleotides read TGTGCCAGCAGTTGGTCTGGGGCCAACGTCCTGACTTTC.

CDR3 sequence: CASRAGGAEQYF. As DNA, the CDR3 is TGTGCCAGCAGGGCGGGAGGAGCCGAGCAGTACTTC. This chain connects TRBV6-5 to TRBJ2-7; the match to TRBD2 covers 8 bases. The CDR3 runs 12 residues. Germline V gene data show CDR1 as MNHEY and CDR2 as SVGAGI. J gave up 6 bases and V 6 bases, and 4 bases lay outside the gene matches.

The chain has TRBV12-3 or TRBV12-4 and TRBJ1-2; 7 bases align to TRBD1. CDR3 size: 12 residues. After removal of 5 bases from V and 6 bases from J, the junction contained 3 bases not matched to a gene. The CDR3 bases are TGTGCCAGCAGTGGGGACAGAAATGGCTACACCTTC. It encodes CASSGDRNGYTF.

This clonotype was detected many times. This chain joins TRBV7-3 and TRBJ2-3; D gene unclear. V was clipped by 4 bases and J by 3 bases, with 8 bases between them. Germline V gives CDR1 SGHTA, CDR2 FQGTGA. The CDR3 spans 13 residues. CDR3 residues: CASSSRITDTQYF. As DNA, the CDR3 is TGTGCCAGCAGCTCAAGGATAACAGATACGCAGTATTTT.

This clonotype was counted between two and nine times. The chain uses TRBV30 and TRBJ2-2; TRBD2 agrees at 8 bases. Germline V CDR1 and CDR2: GTSNPN, SVGIG (reference sequence). V shed 2 bases, J shed 3 bases, and the junction held 5 bases outside the gene matches. The CDR3 is 15 residues long. The CDR3 DNA is TGTGCCTGGAGTCCGGGGGGGAGGGACACCGGGGAGCTGTTTTTT. Translated: CAWSPGGRDTGELFF.

This clonotype was observed many times. The chain carries TRBV10-3 and TRBJ2-5; the match to TRBD1 covers 8 bases. The CDR3 runs to 14 residues. Germline V gene lookup returns CDR1 ENHRY and CDR2 SYGVKD. V lost 4 bases, J lost 1 base, and 2 bases stayed unmatched. DNA of the CDR3: TGTGCCATCAGTGTTACAGGGGGCCAAGAGACCCAGTACTTC. It translates to CAISVTGGQETQYF.

This clonotype appeared a few times. The CDR3 region is CASSLRAGTIDGYTF. The DNA for the CDR3 is TGTGCCAGCAGTCTCAGAGCCGGGACAATCGATGGCTACACCTTC. The chain joins TRBV6-2 or TRBV6-3 to TRBJ1-2, with TRBD1 as a possible D gene (6 bases). This CDR3 has 15 amino acids. CDR1 and CDR2 from the germline V gene are MNHEY and SVGEGT. Between the trimmed V and J ends, which lost 5 bases and 6 bases, there was a span of 19 bases.

This clonotype was counted only a few times. The gene calls are TRBV28 and TRBJ2-7; 7 nucleotides agree with TRBD1. The ends lost 3 bases at V and 0 bases at J; junction bases unmatched: 2. The CDR3 consists of 14 residues. Per the germline V gene, CDR1 is MDHEN and CDR2 is SYDVKM. CDR3 coding DNA: TGTGCCAGCAGTTTTGGGGACAGCTCCTACGAGCAGTACTTC. It yields the protein CASSFGDSSYEQYF.

This clonotype showed up many times. This sequence joins TRBV25-1 and TRBJ2-5; weak D call: TRBD1 (6 bases). The CDR3 runs 13 residues. Germline V lookup: CDR1 MGHDK, CDR2 SYGVNS. V lost 5 bases and J 5 bases, leaving 12 bases between the germline ends. The CDR3 protein is CASSFGGMETQYF. The CDR3 DNA is TGTGCCAGCAGTTTTGGGGGCATGGAGACCCAGTACTTC.

This clonotype was picked up a small number of times. V usage is TRBV7-8 and J usage is TRBJ2-3; TRBD1 is a possible D gene (5 bases). The germline V and J ends were trimmed by 5 bases and 4 bases, with 13 bases remaining between them. The CDR3 runs to 14 residues. Germline CDR1 is SGHVS and CDR2 is FQNEAQ. CDR3 in DNA: TGTGCCAGCAGCAGACTTAGGACATCAGATACGCAGTATTTT. It translates to CASSRLRTSDTQYF.